The sequence of this TCR beta chain was determined in a study of cytomegalovirus exposure and HLA in healthy donors. The germline gives CDR1 SGHNT, CDR2 YENEEA. Trimming removed 2 bases from V and 7 bases from J; junction bases left unmatched: 8. The length of the CDR3 is 16 residues. General study points: Analyses of presence and absence presupposed an approximately uniform sequencing depth across donors.

Healthy bone marrow donors made up the cohort. The PCR employed 60 Vbeta primers together with 13 Jbeta primers. Only in-frame clones appear in the TCRdb table, and some are missing; sequencing was by immunoSEQ multiplex PCR. The table lists about 200,000 clones, over 80% of them singletons. On this clone itself: Its antigen is as yet unknown.

This chain links TRBV11-3 with TRBJ2-1, with 10 positions matching TRBD2. The clonotype was recovered from a man between 35 and 55 years old in good health and CMV-seropositive. Specimen: PBMCs. The CDR3 bases are TGTGCCAGCAGCTTAAGGCTAGCGGGAGATTGGAATGAGCAGTTCTTC. Translation gives CASSLRLAGDWNEQFF.